This T cell receptor beta chain was identified in a study of human CD8 memory T cell subsets. By UMI-labeled 5' RACE, the TCR beta libraries were made. TCRdb reanalyzed the 5' RACE reads, giving one entry per CDR3 protein sequence and no DNA. The sample is made up of roughly 18,000 distinct CDR3 sequences, and the top ten hold about 5.4% of it. General study findings and limits: The Chao1 estimates suggested that precursor exhausted T cells were less diverse than stem-like memory T cells. When compared with each other, stem-like memory and precursor exhausted T cell repertoires showed minimal overlap.

As regards this clonotype: Its antigen is as yet unknown.

Negative magnetic separation enriched total CD8+ T cells. The CDR3 extends over 13 amino acids. The sequencing sample was made of CD8+ T cells from PBMCs. The receptor comes from a human donor in good health. This chain links TRBV12-3 or TRBV12-4 with TRBJ2-7; the TCRdb call, TRBD1, lacks DNA for checking. The CDR3 reads CASSVGTGWEQYF.